The 4 T cell receptor beta chains in this list originate from one sample, sequenced in a study of PD-1 blockade in classical Hodgkin lymphoma. Autologous stem cell transplantation was followed by relapse in every patient, and brentuximab vedotin exposure varied. Sequencing used immunoSEQ multiplex PCR; TCRdb keeps in-frame clones, though not all of them. The sample holds 80,000 to 100,000 clones, roughly 76% seen once. The sequences come from peripheral blood mononuclear cells (PBMCs), collected before the second cycle of nivolumab. All receptors come from a human donor with classical Hodgkin lymphoma.

This clone was observed a few times. The chain uses TRBV7-2 and TRBJ2-1, with D unclear. The V and J ends lost 0 bases and 9 bases respectively, with 9 bases between them. The CDR3 contains 13 residues. Looked up from germline, CDR1 is SGHTA and CDR2 is FQGNSA. In DNA form, the CDR3 reads TGTGCCAGCAGCTTAGCCCTCCCAAGTGAGCAGTTCTTC. As protein: CASSLALPSEQFF.

This clone was observed a handful of times. The gene calls are TRBV7-9 and TRBJ1-2; TRBD1 is a possible D gene (6 bases). Germline V gene data show CDR1 as SEHNR and CDR2 as FQNEAQ (reference sequence). The CDR3 has 14 residues. Trimming took 5 bases from V and 3 from J, leaving 13 bases between them. Here the CDR3 reads CASSPPGQHYGYTF. In nucleotides, the CDR3 is TGTGCCAGCAGCCCCCCCGGACAGCACTATGGCTACACCTTC.

The chain's CDR3 is CASRAGGQGARGYTF. The CDR3 DNA sequence: TGTGCCAGCAGGGCTGGGGGACAGGGGGCGCGGGGCTACACCTTC. The V gene is TRBV5-4, the J gene TRBJ1-2; 12 bases map to TRBD1. This CDR3 is 15 amino acids long. With V trimmed by 5 bases and J by 8 bases, 10 bases remained unmatched. Germline V CDR1 and CDR2: SGHNT, YYREEE (reference sequence).

V gene TRBV7-2 combines with J gene TRBJ2-7, with D tentatively TRBD1 or TRBD2 (6 bases each). This CDR3 spans 16 amino acids. Germline V gene data show CDR1 as SGHTA and CDR2 as FQGNSA. With 2 bases removed from V and 1 base from J, the gap between germline ends came to 15 bases. The CDR3 is CASSLNTRGLSYEQYF. As DNA, the CDR3 is TGTGCCAGCAGCTTAAATACCCGGGGGCTATCCTACGAGCAGTACTTC. The full variable domain, in which reference TRBV7-2 and TRBJ2-7 provide the parts outside the CDR3, is GAGVSQSPSNKVTEKGKDVELRCDPISGHTALYWYRQSLGQGLEFLIYFQGNSAPDKSGLPSDRFSAERTGGSVSTLTIQRTQQEDSAVYLCASSLNTRGLSYEQYFGPGTRLTVT.